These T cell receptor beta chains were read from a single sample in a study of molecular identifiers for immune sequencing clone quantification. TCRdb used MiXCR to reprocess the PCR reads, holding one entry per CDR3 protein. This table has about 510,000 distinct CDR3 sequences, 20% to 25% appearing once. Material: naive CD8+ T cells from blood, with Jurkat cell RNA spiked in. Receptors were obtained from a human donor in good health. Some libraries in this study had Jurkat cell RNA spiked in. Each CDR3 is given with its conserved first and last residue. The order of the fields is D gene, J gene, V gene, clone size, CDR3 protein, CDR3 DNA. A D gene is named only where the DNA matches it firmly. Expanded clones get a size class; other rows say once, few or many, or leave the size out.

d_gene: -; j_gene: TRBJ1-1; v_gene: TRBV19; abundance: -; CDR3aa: CASSILDPRGTEAFF; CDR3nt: TGTGCCAGTAGTATATTGGACCCGAGGGGCACTGAAGCTTTCTTT
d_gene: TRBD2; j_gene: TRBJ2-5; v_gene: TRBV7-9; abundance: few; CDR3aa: CASSSPFQGGETQYF; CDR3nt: TGTGCCAGCAGCTCTCCCTTCCAGGGAGGGGAGACCCAGTACTTC
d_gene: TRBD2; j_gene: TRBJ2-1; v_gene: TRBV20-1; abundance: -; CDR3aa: CSARDLLAGKYEQFF; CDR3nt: TGCAGTGCTAGAGATCTTCTAGCGGGCAAATATGAGCAGTTCTTC
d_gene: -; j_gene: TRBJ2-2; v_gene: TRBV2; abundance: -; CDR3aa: CASSELLDLEELFF; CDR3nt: TGTGCCAGCAGTGAATTGCTAGATCTAGAGGAGCTGTTTTTT
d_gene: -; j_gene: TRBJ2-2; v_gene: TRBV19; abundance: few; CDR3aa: CASSIEQGATGELFF; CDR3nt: TGTGCCAGTAGTATAGAACAGGGAGCCACCGGGGAGCTGTTTTTT
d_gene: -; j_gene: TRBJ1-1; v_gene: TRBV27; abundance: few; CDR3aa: CASSFTQGRDTEAFF; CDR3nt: TGTGCCAGCAGTTTTACCCAGGGGCGCGACACTGAAGCTTTCTTT
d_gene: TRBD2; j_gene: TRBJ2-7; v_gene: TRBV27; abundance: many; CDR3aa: CASSSRTSAYEQYF; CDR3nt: TGTGCCAGCAGTTCCCGGACTAGCGCCTACGAGCAGTACTTC
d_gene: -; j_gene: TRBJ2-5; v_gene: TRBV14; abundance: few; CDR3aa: CASSPFSQETQCF; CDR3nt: TGTGCCAGCAGCCCATTCAGCCAAGAGACCCAGTGCTTC
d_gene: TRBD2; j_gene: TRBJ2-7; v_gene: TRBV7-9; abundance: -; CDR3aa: CAGSLAGAYEQYF; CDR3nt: TGTGCCGGCAGCTTAGCGGGGGCCTACGAGCAGTACTTC
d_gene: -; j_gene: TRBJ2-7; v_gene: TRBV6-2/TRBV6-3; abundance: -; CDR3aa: CASRTDYSYEQYF; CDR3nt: TGTGCCAGCCGTACCGACTATTCCTACGAGCAGTACTTC
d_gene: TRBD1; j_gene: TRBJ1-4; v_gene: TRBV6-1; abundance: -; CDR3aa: CASSGERAGGEKLFF; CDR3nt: TGTGCCAGCAGTGGGGAACGGGCAGGGGGGGAAAAACTGTTTTTT
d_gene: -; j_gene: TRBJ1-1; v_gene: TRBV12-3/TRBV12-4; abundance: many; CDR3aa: CASSPLMNTEAFF; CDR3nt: TGTGCCAGCAGCCCACTCATGAACACTGAAGCTTTCTTT
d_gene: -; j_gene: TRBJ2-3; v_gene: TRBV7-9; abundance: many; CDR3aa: CASSLETDTQYF; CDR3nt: TGTGCCAGCAGCCTGGAAACAGATACGCAGTATTTT
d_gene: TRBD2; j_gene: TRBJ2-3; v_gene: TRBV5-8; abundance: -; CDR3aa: CASSSGLAGGPTDTQYF; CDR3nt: TGTGCCAGCAGCTCCGGACTAGCGGGAGGGCCGACAGATACGCAGTATTTT
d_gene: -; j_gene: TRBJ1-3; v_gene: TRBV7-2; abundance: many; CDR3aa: CASSLAWGSGNTIYF; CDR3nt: TGTGCCAGCAGCTTAGCATGGGGCTCTGGAAACACCATATATTTT
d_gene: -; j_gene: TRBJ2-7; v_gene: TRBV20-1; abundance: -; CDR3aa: CSARLAVSSYEQYF; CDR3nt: TGCAGTGCTAGGTTGGCGGTGAGCTCCTACGAGCAGTACTTC
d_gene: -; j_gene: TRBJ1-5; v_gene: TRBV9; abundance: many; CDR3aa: CASSVTFGQPQHF; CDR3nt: TGTGCCAGCAGCGTAACGTTCGGCCAGCCCCAGCATTTT
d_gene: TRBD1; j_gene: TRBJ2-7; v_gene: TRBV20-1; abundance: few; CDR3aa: CSAIWDRDYEQYF; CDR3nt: TGCAGTGCTATATGGGACAGGGACTACGAGCAGTACTTC
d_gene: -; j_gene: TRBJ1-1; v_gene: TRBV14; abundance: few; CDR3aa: CASSQDSTGAFF; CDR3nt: TGTGCCAGCAGCCAAGATAGTACTGGAGCTTTCTTT
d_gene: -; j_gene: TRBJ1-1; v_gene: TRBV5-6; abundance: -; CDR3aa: CASSLAETVRGNTEAFF; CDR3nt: TGTGCCAGCAGCTTGGCGGAGACAGTGCGTGGGAACACTGAAGCTTTCTTT
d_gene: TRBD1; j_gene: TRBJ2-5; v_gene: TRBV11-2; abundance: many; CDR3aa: CASSSRTGTQETQYF; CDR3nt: TGTGCCAGCAGCTCCCGGACAGGGACCCAAGAGACCCAGTACTTC
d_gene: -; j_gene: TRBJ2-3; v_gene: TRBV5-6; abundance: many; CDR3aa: CASSPSQDTQYF; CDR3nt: TGTGCCAGCAGCCCCTCCCAAGATACGCAGTATTTT
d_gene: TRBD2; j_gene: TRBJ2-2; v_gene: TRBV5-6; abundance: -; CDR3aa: CASSLWGLAGVVGELFF; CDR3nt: TGTGCCAGCAGCTTGTGGGGACTAGCGGGAGTAGTCGGGGAGCTGTTTTTT
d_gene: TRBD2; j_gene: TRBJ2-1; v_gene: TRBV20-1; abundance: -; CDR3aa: CSASGLAVSANEQFF; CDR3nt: TGCAGTGCTAGCGGACTAGCGGTATCCGCGAATGAGCAGTTCTTC
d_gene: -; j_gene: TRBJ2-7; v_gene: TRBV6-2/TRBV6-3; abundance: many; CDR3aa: CASTHTEGWNSYEQYF; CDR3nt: TGTGCCAGCACACACACTGAGGGGTGGAACTCCTACGAGCAGTACTTC
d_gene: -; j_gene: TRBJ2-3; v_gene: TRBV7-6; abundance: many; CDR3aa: CASSFLSYSTDTQYF; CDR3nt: TGTGCCAGCAGCTTTCTCTCGTACAGCACAGATACGCAGTATTTT
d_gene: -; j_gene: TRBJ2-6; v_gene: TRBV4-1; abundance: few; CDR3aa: CASSQEKEGVLSGANVLTF; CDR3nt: TGCGCCAGCAGCCAAGAGAAGGAGGGGGTTCTTTCTGGGGCCAACGTCCTGACTTTC
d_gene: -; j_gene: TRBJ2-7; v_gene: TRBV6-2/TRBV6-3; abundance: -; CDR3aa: CASSPEGFGLPGQYF; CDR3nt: TGTGCCAGCAGTCCAGAGGGGTTCGGTCTCCCCGGGCAGTACTTC
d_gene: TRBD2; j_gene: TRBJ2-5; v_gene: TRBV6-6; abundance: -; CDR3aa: CASGLAFRETQYF; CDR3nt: TGTGCCAGCGGACTAGCTTTTCGGGAGACCCAGTACTTC
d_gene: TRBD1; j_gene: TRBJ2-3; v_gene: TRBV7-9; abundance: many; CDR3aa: CASSLADRGPRTDTQYF; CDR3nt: TGTGCCAGCAGCTTAGCGGACAGGGGGCCCCGCACAGATACGCAGTATTTT
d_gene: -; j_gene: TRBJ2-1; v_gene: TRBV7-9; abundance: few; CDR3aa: CASGVNEQFF; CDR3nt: TGTGCCAGCGGTGTCAATGAGCAGTTCTTC
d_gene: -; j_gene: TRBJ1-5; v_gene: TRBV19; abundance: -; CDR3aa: CASTEGVGVGHQPQHF; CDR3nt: TGTGCCAGTACCGAGGGGGTAGGGGTAGGGCATCAGCCCCAGCATTTT
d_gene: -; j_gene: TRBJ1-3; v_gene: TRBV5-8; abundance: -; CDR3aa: CASRPQGLLSTIYF; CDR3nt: TGTGCCAGCCGGCCCCAGGGGCTTTTGAGCACCATATATTTT
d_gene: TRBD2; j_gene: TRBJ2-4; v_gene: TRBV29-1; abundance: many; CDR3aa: CSVDGTSENIQYF; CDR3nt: TGCAGCGTTGATGGGACTAGCGAAAACATTCAGTACTTC
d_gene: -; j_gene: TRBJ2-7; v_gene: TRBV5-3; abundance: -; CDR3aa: CAGSLAGRSYEQYF; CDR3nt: TGTGCCGGCAGCTTGGCCGGACGGTCCTACGAGCAGTACTTC
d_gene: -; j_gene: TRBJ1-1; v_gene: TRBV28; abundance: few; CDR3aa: CASSLTQSLNTEAFF; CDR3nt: TGTGCCAGCAGTTTAACCCAGTCCCTGAACACTGAAGCTTTCTTT
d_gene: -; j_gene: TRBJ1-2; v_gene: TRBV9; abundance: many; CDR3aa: CASSLEAIDGGYGYTF; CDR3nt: TGTGCCAGCAGCCTAGAGGCTATCGACGGAGGCTATGGCTACACCTTC
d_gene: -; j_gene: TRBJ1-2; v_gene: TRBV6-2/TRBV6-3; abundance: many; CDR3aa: CASSYHVPANYGYTF; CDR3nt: TGTGCCAGCAGTTACCACGTCCCAGCTAACTATGGCTACACCTTC
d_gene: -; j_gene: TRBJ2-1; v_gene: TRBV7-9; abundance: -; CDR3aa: CASSLIDFGEQFF; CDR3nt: TGTGCCAGCAGCTTAATAGATTTCGGTGAGCAGTTCTTC